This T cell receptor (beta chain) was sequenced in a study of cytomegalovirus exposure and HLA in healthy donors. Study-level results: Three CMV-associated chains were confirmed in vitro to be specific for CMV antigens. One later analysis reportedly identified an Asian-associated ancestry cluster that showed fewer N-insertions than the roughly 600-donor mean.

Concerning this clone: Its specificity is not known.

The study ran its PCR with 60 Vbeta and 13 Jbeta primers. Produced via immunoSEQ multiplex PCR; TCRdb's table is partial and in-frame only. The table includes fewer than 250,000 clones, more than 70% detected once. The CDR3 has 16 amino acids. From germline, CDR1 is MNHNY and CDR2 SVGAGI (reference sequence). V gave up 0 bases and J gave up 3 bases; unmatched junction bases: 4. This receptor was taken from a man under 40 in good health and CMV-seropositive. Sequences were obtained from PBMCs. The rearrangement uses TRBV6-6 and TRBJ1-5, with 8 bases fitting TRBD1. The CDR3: CASSYSQGADNQPQHF. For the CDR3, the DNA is TGTGCCAGCAGTTACTCCCAGGGGGCGGACAATCAGCCCCAGCATTTT.